This T cell receptor beta chain is drawn from a study of type 1 and type 2 diabetes patients. Across the whole study: Participants included type 1 and type 2 diabetes patients plus nondiabetic controls. From PBMCs, CD4+ and CD8+ T cells were isolated by magnetic microbeads. Study observations and caveats: Type 1 diabetes repertoires were significantly less diverse than type 2 diabetes ones. Age and gender were not matched between study groups, possibly biasing interpretation.

Genomic DNA was the PCR template. Amplification of the beta chain CDR3 used 30 forward and 13 reverse multiplex primers. TCRdb reanalysed the multiplex PCR reads using MiXCR and keeps one entry per CDR3 protein. The repertoire includes fewer than 350,000 distinct CDR3 sequences, roughly 50% of them detected once, and about 13% sits in the top ten. This clonotype has just a few counts. Its antigen is undetermined. Germline V gives CDR1 MNHEY, CDR2 SVGAGI. The CDR3 runs 13 residues. The germline V and J ends were trimmed by 8 bases and 4 bases, with 13 bases remaining between them. Sequencing was done on a sample of peripheral blood mononuclear cells (PBMCs). The source is a man between 18 and 35 years old with type 2 diabetes. V gene TRBV6-5 combines with J gene TRBJ2-3; D possibly corresponds to TRBD1 (5 bases). CDR3: CASRSGSPDTQYF. As DNA, the CDR3 is TGTGCCAGCCGGTCAGGGTCCCCAGATACGCAGTATTTT.